What follows are 14 T cell receptor beta chains derived from one specimen sequenced in a study of shared clonotypes between healthy human individuals. The table came from immunoSEQ multiplex PCR; TCRdb's copy has only in-frame clones and leaves some out. This table has some 2,000,000 clones, more than 90% appearing once. The sequenced sample was naive CD4+ T cells sorted from blood. Subset described: CD45RA+ positively selected. The receptors derive from a man in his late teens or twenties in good health.

The chain carries TRBV30 and TRBJ1-1; D is unresolved. V was shortened by 3 bases and J by 3 bases, with 11 bases between the two germline ends. Germline lookup yields CDR1 GTSNPN and CDR2 SVGIG (reference sequence). The CDR3 runs 13 residues. In DNA, the CDR3 is TGTGCCTGGAGGCACGTAGCTTACACTGAAGCTTTCTTT. Residues: CAWRHVAYTEAFF.

This chain joins TRBV30 and TRBJ1-4, with D perhaps matching TRBD1 (5 bases). The CDR3 is 16 residues long. Germline CDR1 reads GTSNPN; CDR2 reads SVGIG (reference sequence). V dropped 5 bases and J dropped 0 bases, with 16 bases sitting between them. The CDR3 protein is CAWDRRGAPTNEKLFF. CDR3 nucleotide sequence: TGTGCCTGGGATCGCCGCGGGGCCCCAACTAATGAAAAACTGTTTTTT.

The chain recombines TRBV9 with TRBJ2-7; 14 bases agree with TRBD2. Unmatched junction bases numbered 11, after V lost 5 bases and J lost 1 base. The CDR3 is 18 amino acids. Germline CDR1 reads SGDLS; CDR2 reads YYNGEE. The CDR3 here is CASRTGTSGSTTSYEQYF. CDR3 DNA sequence: TGTGCCAGCAGAACGGGGACTAGCGGGAGCACCACTTCCTACGAGCAGTACTTC.

The genes are TRBV6-5 and TRBJ1-4; the D gene is possibly TRBD1 (5 bases). There are 14 residues in the CDR3. The germline V gene has CDR1 MNHEY and CDR2 SVGAGI. V gave up 4 bases and J gave up 4 bases, with 10 bases separating them. CDR3 in amino acids: CASSSAGLNEKLFF. CDR3 sequence (DNA): TGTGCCAGCAGTTCGGCGGGACTTAATGAAAAACTGTTTTTT.

V and J are TRBV19 and TRBJ1-4, with a tentative D call TRBD1 (6 bases). Trimming removed 0 bases at V and 8 bases at J, with 13 bases between. The CDR3 sequence is 15 residues long. Germline V gene sequence: CDR1 LNHDA, CDR2 SQIVND (reference sequence). CDR3 region: CASSIEGRGAEKLFF. The CDR3 DNA is TGTGCCAGTAGTATAGAGGGCAGGGGCGCGGAAAAACTGTTTTTT.

V gene TRBV5-1 combines with J gene TRBJ2-5; D gene ambiguous. This CDR3 is 13 amino acids long. V lost 3 bases to trimming and J lost 5 bases, with 11 bases between them. Germline-derived CDR1 and CDR2 are SGHRS and YFSETQ. Here the CDR3 DNA reads TGCGCCAGCAGCTCGGCGGTACAGGAGACCCAGTACTTC. Protein: CASSSAVQETQYF.

The rearrangement joins TRBV29-1 to TRBJ2-3, with 13 bases matching TRBD2. CDR3 length equals 15 residues. The J segment lost 5 bases and the V segment lost 6 bases, leaving 8 bases of the junction unmatched. Germline lookup yields CDR1 SQVTM and CDR2 ANQGSEA. CDR3 region: CSVQPGLAGRDTQYF. For the CDR3, the DNA is TGCAGCGTGCAGCCGGGACTAGCGGGACGAGATACGCAGTATTTT.

The chain carries TRBV12-5 and TRBJ2-5; TRBD2 agrees at 10 bases. The CDR3 is made up of 17 amino acids. V was clipped by 5 bases and J by 1 base; unmatched bases: 10. Germline CDR1 is LGHNT and CDR2 is FRNRAP. In DNA form, the CDR3 reads TGTGCTAGTGGTATATACGAGCGGGAGGGGTCCCAAGAGACCCAGTACTTC. Translation: CASGIYEREGSQETQYF.

This chain uses TRBV2 with TRBJ2-1, with 9 nucleotides matching TRBD2. The junction had 11 bases not matched to a gene; V was cut back by 6 bases and J by 5 bases. CDR1 SNHLY and CDR2 FYNNEI come from the germline V gene. This CDR3 has 16 amino acids. The CDR3 sequence: CASRGLAHSLNNEQFF. The CDR3 DNA sequence: TGTGCCAGCAGGGGACTAGCCCACTCATTGAACAATGAGCAGTTCTTC.

The chain combines TRBV29-1 with TRBJ2-2; maybe TRBD1 (5 bases). CDR3 length equals 12 residues. Trimming removed 3 bases from V and 6 bases from J, with 8 bases in between. Germline loops: CDR1 SQVTM, CDR2 ANQGSEA. The CDR3 sequence: CSVDLGAGELFF. The CDR3, as DNA: TGCAGCGTTGACCTAGGGGCCGGGGAGCTGTTTTTT.

This clone was seen a handful of times. The V gene is TRBV18, the J gene TRBJ2-2, with unresolved D. The germline gives CDR1 KGHSH, CDR2 LQKENI. The V and J ends lost 0 bases and 4 bases respectively, with 6 bases between them. This CDR3 region has 14 residues. The CDR3 DNA is TGTGCCAGCTCACCACCGGCCCGCACCGGGGAGCTGTTTTTT. Its translation: CASSPPARTGELFF.

This chain joins TRBV6-5 and TRBJ1-1; no clear D. Trimming took 0 bases from V and 10 from J, leaving 12 bases between them. The germline V gene encodes CDR1 MNHEY and CDR2 SVGAGI. The CDR3 is 13 residues long. CDR3 in amino acids: CASSYSEGVGAFF. The DNA of the CDR3 is TGTGCCAGCAGTTACTCGGAGGGAGTGGGAGCTTTCTTT.

The genes are TRBV28 and TRBJ2-7, with 12 positions matching TRBD1. This CDR3 has 16 residues. Trimming at V came to 3 bases and at J to 4 bases, leaving 7 bases not matched to a gene. CDR1 MDHEN and CDR2 SYDVKM come from the germline V gene. The CDR3 protein is CASSFGTGGENYEQYF. The CDR3 DNA reads as TGTGCCAGCAGTTTTGGGACAGGGGGCGAGAATTACGAGCAGTACTTC.

The chain has TRBV5-1 and TRBJ2-7; 7 bases map to TRBD1. The trim removed 4 bases at V and 0 bases at J, leaving 7 bases unmatched. CDR3 length equals 15 residues. Germline V gene lookup returns CDR1 SGHRS and CDR2 YFSETQ. For the CDR3, the DNA is TGCGCCAGCAGCACCGGACAGGCCAACTCCTACGAGCAGTACTTC. Residues: CASSTGQANSYEQYF. The variable domain in full, completed from reference TRBV5-1 and TRBJ2-7, reads KAGVTQTPRYLIKTRGQQVTLSCSPISGHRSVSWYQQTPGQGLQFLFEYFSETQRNKGNFPGRFSGRQFSNSRSEMNVSTLELGDSALYLCASSTGQANSYEQYFGPGTRLTVT.